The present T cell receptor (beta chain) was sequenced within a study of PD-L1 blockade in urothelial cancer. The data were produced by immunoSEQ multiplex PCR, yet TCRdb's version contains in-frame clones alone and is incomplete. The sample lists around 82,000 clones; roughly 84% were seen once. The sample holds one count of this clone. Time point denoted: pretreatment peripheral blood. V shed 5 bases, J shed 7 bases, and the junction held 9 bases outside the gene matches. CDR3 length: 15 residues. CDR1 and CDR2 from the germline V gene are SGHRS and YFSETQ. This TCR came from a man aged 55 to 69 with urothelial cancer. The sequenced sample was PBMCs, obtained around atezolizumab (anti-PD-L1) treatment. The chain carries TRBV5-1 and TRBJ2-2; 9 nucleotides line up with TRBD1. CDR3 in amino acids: CASRPGQGQIGELFF. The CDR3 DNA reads TGCGCCAGCAGACCGGGACAGGGTCAGATCGGGGAGCTGTTTTTT.